One sample yielded the 25 T cell receptor beta chains listed below, sequenced in a study of blood T cell repertoires in COVID-19. Repertoires were generated with immunoSEQ multiplex PCR, while TCRdb's copy carries only in-frame clones and drops some. This table holds about 180,000 clones, roughly 84% found once. The sequenced sample was peripheral blood. The receptors were gathered from a human donor in a cohort sampled during active COVID-19.

The rearrangement uses TRBV6-2 or TRBV6-3 and TRBJ1-2; unclear D gene. The CDR3 spans 13 residues. Germline loops: CDR1 MNHEY, CDR2 SVGEGT. Trimming pared 6 bases from V and 6 bases from J, leaving 14 bases between. The chain's CDR3 is CASSRREEDGYTF. The CDR3 nucleotides read TGTGCCAGCAGCCGCCGGGAGGAGGATGGCTACACCTTC.

The gene calls are TRBV6-2 or TRBV6-3 and TRBJ2-3; 8 bases fit TRBD1. V gave up 5 bases and J gave up 12 bases; unmatched junction bases: 4. The germline CDR1 and CDR2 sequences are MNHEY and SVGEGT. CDR3 length: 11 residues. The CDR3 nucleotides read TGTGCCAGCAGTGATGGACAGGGACAGTATTTT. Translated, it gives CASSDGQGQYF.

V usage is TRBV2 and J usage is TRBJ1-1, with D perhaps TRBD1 (6 bases). From germline, CDR1 is SNHLY and CDR2 FYNNEI. This CDR3 spans 14 amino acids. The ends were cut back, 2 bases at V and 4 bases at J, with 11 bases in the middle. DNA for the CDR3: TGTGCCAGCAGTGAACGGCAGGGGTTCACTGAAGCTTTCTTT. Translated: CASSERQGFTEAFF.

The V gene is TRBV18, the J gene TRBJ2-5, with D perhaps matching TRBD1 (6 bases). CDR1 is KGHSH, CDR2 LQKENI, per germline. This CDR3 region has 14 residues. Trimming stripped 2 bases from V and 1 base from J, with 8 bases between. CDR3 coding DNA: TGTGCCAGCTCACCAATACAGGGCCAAGAGACCCAGTACTTC. This codes for CASSPIQGQETQYF.

The rearrangement links TRBV2 to TRBJ2-7; D is perhaps TRBD2 (7 bases). The germline CDR1 and CDR2 sequences are SNHLY and FYNNEI. The CDR3 runs 13 residues. The V end was cut by 7 bases, the J end by 5 bases, with 15 bases between. The CDR3 DNA reads TGTGCCAGCATGGTCACAGGGAGGGACGAGCAGTACTTC. Protein product: CASMVTGRDEQYF. Drawing the rest from reference TRBV2 and TRBJ2-7, the complete variable domain is EPEVTQTPSHQVTQMGQEVILRCVPISNHLYFYWYRQILGQKVEFLVSFYNNEISEKSEIFDDQFSVERPDGSNFTLKIRSTKLEDSAMYFCASMVTGRDEQYFGPGTRLTVT.

This clone was detected only once. V and J are TRBV19 and TRBJ2-1; D perhaps matches TRBD2 (6 bases). This CDR3 contains 18 residues. The V end was cut by 9 bases, the J end by 0 bases, with 24 bases between. Germline V gene data show CDR1 as LNHDA and CDR2 as SQIVND (reference sequence). The CDR3 DNA reads as TGTGCCAGCAAGGAGGGGCCTAGCCCAGCTACCTCCTACAATGAGCAGTTCTTC. It specifies CASKEGPSPATSYNEQFF.

In its sample, this clone was seen once. The rearrangement uses TRBV11-2 and TRBJ2-4, with 11 nucleotides matching TRBD2. The CDR3 covers 16 residues. Trimming cost V 5 bases and J 0 bases; bases outside gene matches: 3. CDR1 and CDR2 (germline): SGHAT, FQNNGV. The CDR3 is CASSLSGGVAKNIQYF. The CDR3 coding sequence is TGTGCCAGCAGCCTTAGCGGGGGGGTAGCCAAAAACATTCAGTACTTC.

This chain connects TRBV4-2 to TRBJ2-1; TRBD2 might be the D (6 bases). The CDR3 is 16 amino acids. Between the trimmed V and J ends, which lost 0 bases and 5 bases, there was a span of 14 bases. In germline, CDR1 is LGHNA, CDR2 YNFKEQ. The CDR3 sequence is CASSQDPGTPNNEQFF. CDR3 coding DNA: TGTGCCAGCAGCCAAGATCCGGGGACTCCAAACAATGAGCAGTTCTTC.

This clone was detected only once. This CDR3 is CASSQAGVTEAFF. CDR3 DNA: TGCGCCAGCAGCCAAGCAGGGGTCACTGAAGCTTTCTTT. The chain joins TRBV4-1 to TRBJ1-1; D perhaps matches TRBD1 (6 bases). Germline lookup yields CDR1 MGHRA and CDR2 YSYEKL. The CDR3 loop spans 13 amino acids. V was pared by 1 base and J by 4 bases, with 7 bases between.

The gene calls are TRBV7-2 and TRBJ1-2; possibly TRBD1 for D (5 bases). CDR3 length: 14 residues. Germline CDR1 and CDR2: SGHTA and FQGNSA. V lost 3 bases, J lost 3 bases, and 11 bases lay in between. The chain's CDR3 is CASSFNQGDYGYTF. As DNA, the CDR3 is TGTGCCAGCAGCTTTAACCAGGGTGACTATGGCTACACCTTC.

The V and J genes are TRBV10-2 and TRBJ1-5; 7 nucleotides line up with TRBD1. The CDR3 consists of 15 residues. Germline CDR1 WSHSY, CDR2 SAAADI. V was clipped by 6 bases and J by 6 bases; unmatched bases: 11. CDR3 sequence (DNA): TGCGCCAGCAGCCAGACAGGGTTGATGGGTCAGCCCCAGCATTTT. Its translation is CASSQTGLMGQPQHF.

This clone was seen once. This chain connects TRBV6-5 to TRBJ2-7, with TRBD2 matching over 8 bases. This CDR3 contains 14 residues. Per the germline V gene, CDR1 is MNHEY and CDR2 is SVGAGI. The trim removed 5 bases at V and 1 base at J, leaving 4 bases unmatched. CDR3 DNA: TGTGCCAGCAGTCTAGCGGGTTCTTCCTACGAGCAGTACTTC. As protein: CASSLAGSSYEQYF.

The table lists this clone with a count of one. This chain uses TRBV19 with TRBJ2-6, with D possibly matching TRBD2 (5 bases). The CDR3 extends over 17 amino acids. Germline V gene sequence: CDR1 LNHDA, CDR2 SQIVND (reference sequence). With 1 base removed from V and 0 bases from J, the gap between germline ends came to 10 bases. CDR3 residues: CASSIGPRDSGANVLTF. In DNA form, the CDR3 reads TGTGCCAGTAGTATAGGCCCCCGGGACTCTGGGGCCAACGTCCTGACTTTC.

The rearrangement uses TRBV9 and TRBJ2-5, with 7 nucleotides matching TRBD2. In germline, CDR1 is SGDLS, CDR2 YYNGEE. The CDR3 is 15 residues long. Trimming took 3 bases from V and 1 from J; bases not matched to a gene: 6. CDR3: CASSEEAGRQETQYF. DNA of the CDR3: TGTGCCAGCAGCGAGGAAGCGGGGCGCCAAGAGACCCAGTACTTC.

The gene calls are TRBV10-3 and TRBJ2-5; 9 nucleotides line up with TRBD2. Trimming at V came to 11 bases and at J to 4 bases, leaving 11 bases not matched to a gene. CDR3 length equals 14 residues. Germline CDR1 is ENHRY and CDR2 is SYGVKD. CDR3: CAAGEAGGGETQYF. CDR3 DNA: TGTGCCGCAGGGGAAGCGGGAGGAGGAGAGACCCAGTACTTC.

This chain links TRBV12-3 or TRBV12-4 with TRBJ1-1; 7 nucleotides agree with TRBD1. The CDR3 spans 13 residues. Trimming at V came to 5 bases and at J to 7 bases, leaving 7 bases not matched to a gene. The CDR3 nucleotides read TGTGCCAGCAGTCCGAGGCAGGGGGATGAAGCTTTCTTT. Amino acid sequence: CASSPRQGDEAFF.

The rearrangement uses TRBV28 and TRBJ2-1; 9 bases align to TRBD2. The germline CDR1 and CDR2 sequences are MDHEN and SYDVKM. V lost 1 base to trimming and J lost 0 bases; unmatched junction nucleotides: 7. The CDR3 is 18 residues long. The CDR3 region has the DNA TGTGCCAGCAGTTTATTTGCGACTAGCGGTCGCTCCTACAATGAGCAGTTCTTC. This codes for CASSLFATSGRSYNEQFF.

V gene TRBV27 combines with J gene TRBJ2-1; maybe TRBD2 (5 bases). Germline V CDR1 and CDR2: MNHEY, SMNVEV (reference sequence). This CDR3 has 13 residues. Trimming stripped 7 bases from V and 4 bases from J, with 11 bases between. DNA for the CDR3: TGTGCCAGCACCTCGGGCGGGTACAATGAGCAGTTCTTC. Amino acid sequence: CASTSGGYNEQFF.

The J gene is TRBJ1-3, the V gene TRBV5-1, with D possibly being TRBD1 (6 bases). There are 16 residues in the CDR3. V lost 4 bases and J lost 0, with 14 bases in between. Germline loops: CDR1 SGHRS, CDR2 YFSETQ. CDR3 loop: CASSKGHPSSGNTIYF. The CDR3 nucleotides are TGCGCCAGCAGCAAGGGACACCCGAGCTCTGGAAACACCATATATTTT. The whole variable domain, remainder taken from reference TRBV5-1 and TRBJ1-3, is KAGVTQTPRYLIKTRGQQVTLSCSPISGHRSVSWYQQTPGQGLQFLFEYFSETQRNKGNFPGRFSGRQFSNSRSEMNVSTLELGDSALYLCASSKGHPSSGNTIYFGEGSWLTVV.

CDR3 bases: TGTGCCAGCAGTTCCTGGGACAGGACAAATCAGCCCCAGCATTTT. As protein: CASSSWDRTNQPQHF. The rearrangement joins TRBV28 to TRBJ1-5; 8 nucleotides agree with TRBD1. The CDR3 is 15 residues long. Germline V gene sequence: CDR1 MDHEN, CDR2 SYDVKM. The V gene end was trimmed by 4 bases and the J gene end by 4 bases; junction bases not matched to a gene: 6. Using reference TRBV28 and TRBJ1-5 for the parts outside the CDR3, the full variable domain is DVKVTQSSRYLVKRTGEKVFLECVQDMDHENMFWYRQDPGLGLRLIYFSYDVKMKEKGDIPEGYSVSREKKERFSLILESASTNQTSMYLCASSSWDRTNQPQHFGDGTRLSIL.

For the CDR3, the DNA is TGCGCCAGCAGCCGTTTGACAGGCGCGAACACCGGGGAGCTGTTTTTT. It specifies CASSRLTGANTGELFF. The V call is TRBV5-1, the J call TRBJ2-2; maybe TRBD1 (6 bases). Germline values: CDR1 SGHRS, CDR2 YFSETQ. This CDR3 is 16 amino acids long. Between the trimmed V and J ends, which lost 4 bases and 0 bases, there was a span of 13 bases.

This clone was detected once. Here the CDR3 reads CASRTLGQGWYGYTF. In DNA, the CDR3 is TGTGCCAGCAGAACCCTTGGACAGGGCTGGTATGGCTACACCTTC. This rearrangement joins TRBV6-5 to TRBJ1-2; TRBD1 matches at 8 bases. The length of the CDR3 is 15 residues. The ends lost 6 bases at V and 5 bases at J; junction bases unmatched: 11. From germline, CDR1 is MNHEY and CDR2 SVGAGI.

This clone was seen just once. This chain connects TRBV7-9 to TRBJ2-7; 9 nucleotides line up with TRBD2. Germline V gene data show CDR1 as SEHNR and CDR2 as FQNEAQ (reference sequence). Germline trimming cut 5 bases from V and 0 bases from J; bases unmatched to any gene: 5. CDR3 length: 15 amino acids. The CDR3 DNA reads as TGTGCCAGCAGCGGGGATAGCGGGAGCTCCTACGAGCAGTACTTC. Protein product: CASSGDSGSSYEQYF.

CDR3: CASSPTSGNNEQFF. Here the CDR3 DNA reads TGTGCCAGCAGCCCTACTAGCGGGAACAATGAGCAGTTCTTC. The chain recombines TRBV7-3 with TRBJ2-1; 10 bases are a match to TRBD2. Germline V gene data show CDR1 as SGHTA and CDR2 as FQGTGA. V lost 5 bases to trimming and J lost 5 bases; unmatched junction nucleotides: 3. The CDR3 has 14 residues.

V gene TRBV2 combines with J gene TRBJ1-3, with D perhaps TRBD1 (5 bases). The germline CDR1 and CDR2 sequences are SNHLY and FYNNEI. The V end was cut by 4 bases, the J end by 4 bases, with 17 bases between. There are 16 residues in the CDR3. The CDR3 here is CASSAPGRGRGNTIYF. CDR3 nucleotide sequence: TGTGCCAGCAGTGCCCCGGGGAGGGGAAGAGGAAACACCATATATTTT. Filled out from reference TRBV2 and TRBJ1-3, the complete variable domain reads EPEVTQTPSHQVTQMGQEVILRCVPISNHLYFYWYRQILGQKVEFLVSFYNNEISEKSEIFDDQFSVERPDGSNFTLKIRSTKLEDSAMYFCASSAPGRGRGNTIYFGEGSWLTVV.